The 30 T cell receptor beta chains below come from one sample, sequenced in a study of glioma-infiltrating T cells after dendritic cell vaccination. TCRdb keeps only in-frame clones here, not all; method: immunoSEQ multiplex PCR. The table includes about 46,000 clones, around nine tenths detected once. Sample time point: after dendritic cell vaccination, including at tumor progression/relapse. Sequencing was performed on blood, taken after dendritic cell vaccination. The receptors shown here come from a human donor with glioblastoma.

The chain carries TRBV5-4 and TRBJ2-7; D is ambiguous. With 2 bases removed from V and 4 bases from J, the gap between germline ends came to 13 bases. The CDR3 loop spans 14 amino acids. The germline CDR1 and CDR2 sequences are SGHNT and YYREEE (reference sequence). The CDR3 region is CASSLDAERYEQYF. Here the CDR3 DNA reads TGTGCCAGCAGCTTAGACGCGGAAAGGTACGAGCAGTACTTC.

The CDR3 DNA is TGTGCCAGCAGTTTAGGACTAGCGGTTCCGCCCGGGGAGCTGTTTTTT. It specifies CASSLGLAVPPGELFF. The genes are TRBV6-5 and TRBJ2-2; 10 bases align to TRBD2. V gave up 4 bases and J gave up 6 bases; unmatched junction bases: 8. The CDR3 has 16 amino acids. The germline gives CDR1 MNHEY, CDR2 SVGAGI.

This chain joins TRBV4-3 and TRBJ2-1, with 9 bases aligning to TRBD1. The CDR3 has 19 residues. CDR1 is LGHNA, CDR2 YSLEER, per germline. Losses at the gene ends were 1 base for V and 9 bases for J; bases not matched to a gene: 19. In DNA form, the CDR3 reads TGCGCCAGCAGCCAAGTCTTGCAGCTGCGGGACAGGGAATATAGTGAGCAGTTCTTC. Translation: CASSQVLQLRDREYSEQFF.

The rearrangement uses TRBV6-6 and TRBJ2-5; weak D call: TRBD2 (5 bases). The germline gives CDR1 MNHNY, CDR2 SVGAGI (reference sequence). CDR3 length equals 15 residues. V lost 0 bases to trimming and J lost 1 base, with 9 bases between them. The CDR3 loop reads CASSYSNRGQETQYF. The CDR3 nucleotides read TGTGCCAGCAGTTACTCGAATCGGGGCCAAGAGACCCAGTACTTC.

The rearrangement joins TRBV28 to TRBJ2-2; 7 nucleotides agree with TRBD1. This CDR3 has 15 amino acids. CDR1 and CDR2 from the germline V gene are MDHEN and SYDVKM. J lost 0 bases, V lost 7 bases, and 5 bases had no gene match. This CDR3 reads CASKPDRPNTGELFF. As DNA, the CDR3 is TGTGCCAGCAAACCGGACAGGCCGAACACCGGGGAGCTGTTTTTT.

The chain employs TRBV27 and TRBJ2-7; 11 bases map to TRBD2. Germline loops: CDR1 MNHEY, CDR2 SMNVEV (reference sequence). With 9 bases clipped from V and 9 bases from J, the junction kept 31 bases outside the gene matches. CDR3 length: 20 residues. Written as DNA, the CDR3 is TGTGCCAGTGGTGGGTCGCAGGGCGTACTAGCGGGAGCTGGAGTTAAGGGGCAGTACTTC. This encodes CASGGSQGVLAGAGVKGQYF.

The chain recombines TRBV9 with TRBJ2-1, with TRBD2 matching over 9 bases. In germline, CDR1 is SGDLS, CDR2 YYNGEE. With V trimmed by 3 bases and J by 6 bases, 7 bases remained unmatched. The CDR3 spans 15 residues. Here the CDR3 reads CASSASGKSGNEQFF. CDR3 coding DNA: TGTGCCAGCAGCGCTAGCGGGAAATCAGGCAATGAGCAGTTCTTC.

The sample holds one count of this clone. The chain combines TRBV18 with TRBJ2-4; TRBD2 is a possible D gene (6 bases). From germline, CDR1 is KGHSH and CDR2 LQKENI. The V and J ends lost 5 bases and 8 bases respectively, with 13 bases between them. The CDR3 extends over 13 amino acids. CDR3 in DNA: TGTGCCAGCTCAGGTACCGGGACTGACATTCAGTACTTC. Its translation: CASSGTGTDIQYF.

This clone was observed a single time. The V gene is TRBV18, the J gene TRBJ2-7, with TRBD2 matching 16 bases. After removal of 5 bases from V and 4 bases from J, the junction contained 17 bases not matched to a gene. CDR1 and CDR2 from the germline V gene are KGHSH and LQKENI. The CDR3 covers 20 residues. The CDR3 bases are TGTGCCAGCTCAACCGCCCCGGGACTAGCGGGAGGGCCCGATCGATACGAGCAGTACTTC. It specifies CASSTAPGLAGGPDRYEQYF.

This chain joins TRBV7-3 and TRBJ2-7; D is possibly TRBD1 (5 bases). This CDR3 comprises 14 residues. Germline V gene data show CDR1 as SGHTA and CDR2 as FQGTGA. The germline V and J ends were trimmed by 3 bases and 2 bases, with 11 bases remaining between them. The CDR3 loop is CASSFTGRTYEQYF. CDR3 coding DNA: TGTGCCAGCAGCTTCACAGGAAGAACCTACGAGCAGTACTTC. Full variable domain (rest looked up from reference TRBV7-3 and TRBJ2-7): GAGVSQTPSNKVTEKGKYVELRCDPISGHTALYWYRQSLGQGPEFLIYFQGTGAADDSGLPNDRFFAVRPEGSVSTLKIQRTERGDSAVYLCASSFTGRTYEQYFGPGTRLTVT.

CDR3 in amino acids: CASSGDSLNTEAFF. CDR3 nucleotide sequence: TGTGCCAGCTCGGGGGACAGCTTGAACACTGAAGCTTTCTTT. The chain couples TRBV18 to TRBJ1-1; 7 positions agree with TRBD1. The trim removed 6 bases at V and 0 bases at J, leaving 4 bases unmatched. Germline CDR1 is KGHSH and CDR2 is LQKENI. The CDR3 extends over 14 amino acids.

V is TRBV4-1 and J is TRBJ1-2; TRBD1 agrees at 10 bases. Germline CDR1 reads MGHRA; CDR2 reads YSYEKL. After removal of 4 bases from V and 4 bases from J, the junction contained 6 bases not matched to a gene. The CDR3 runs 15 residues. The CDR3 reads CASSPRQGASYGYTF. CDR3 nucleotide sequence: TGCGCCAGCAGCCCCCGACAGGGGGCGAGCTATGGCTACACCTTC.

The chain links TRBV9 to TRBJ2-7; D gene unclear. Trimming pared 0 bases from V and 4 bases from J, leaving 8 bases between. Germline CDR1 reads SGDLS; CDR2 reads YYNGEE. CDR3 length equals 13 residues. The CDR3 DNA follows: TGTGCCAGCAGCGTAGGAGACTTTTACGAGCAGTACTTC. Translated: CASSVGDFYEQYF.

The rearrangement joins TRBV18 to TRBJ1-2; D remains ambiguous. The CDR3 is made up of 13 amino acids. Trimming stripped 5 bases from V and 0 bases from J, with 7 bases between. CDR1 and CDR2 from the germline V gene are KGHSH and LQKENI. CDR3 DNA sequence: TGTGCCAGCTCAGGCCAGTCTAACTATGGCTACACCTTC. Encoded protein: CASSGQSNYGYTF.

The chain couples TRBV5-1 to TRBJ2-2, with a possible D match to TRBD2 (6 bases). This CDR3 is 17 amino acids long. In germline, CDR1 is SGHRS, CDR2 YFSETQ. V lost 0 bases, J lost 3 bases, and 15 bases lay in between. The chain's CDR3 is CASSLGPGLGHTGELFF. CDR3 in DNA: TGCGCCAGCAGCTTGGGGCCGGGACTTGGGCACACCGGGGAGCTGTTTTTT.

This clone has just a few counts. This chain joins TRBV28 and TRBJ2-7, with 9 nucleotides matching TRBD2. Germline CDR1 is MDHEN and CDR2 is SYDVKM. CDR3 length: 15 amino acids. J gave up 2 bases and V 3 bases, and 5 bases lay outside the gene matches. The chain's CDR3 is CASSFSGTSPYEQYF. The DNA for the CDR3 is TGTGCCAGCAGTTTTTCAGGGACTAGCCCCTACGAGCAGTACTTC.

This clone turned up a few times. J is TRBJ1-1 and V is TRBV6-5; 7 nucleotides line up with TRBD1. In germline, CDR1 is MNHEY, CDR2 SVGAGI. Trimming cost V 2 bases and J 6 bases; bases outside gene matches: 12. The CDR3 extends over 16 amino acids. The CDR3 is CASSYRGRTGAPEAFF. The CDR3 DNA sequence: TGTGCCAGCAGTTACCGGGGGAGGACAGGCGCACCTGAAGCTTTCTTT.

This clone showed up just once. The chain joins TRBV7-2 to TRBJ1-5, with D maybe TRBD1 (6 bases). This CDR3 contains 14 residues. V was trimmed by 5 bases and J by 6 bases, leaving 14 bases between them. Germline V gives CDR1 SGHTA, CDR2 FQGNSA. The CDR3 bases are TGTGCCAGCAGCAGCTACAGGGCGGCTCAGCCCCAGCATTTT. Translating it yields CASSSYRAAQPQHF.

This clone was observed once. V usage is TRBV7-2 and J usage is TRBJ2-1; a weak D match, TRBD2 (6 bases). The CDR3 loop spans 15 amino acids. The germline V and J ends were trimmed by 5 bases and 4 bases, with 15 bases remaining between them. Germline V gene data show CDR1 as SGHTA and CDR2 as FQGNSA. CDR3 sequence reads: CASSIKRASYNEQFF. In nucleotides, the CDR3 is TGTGCCAGCAGCATAAAGCGGGCCAGTTACAATGAGCAGTTCTTC.

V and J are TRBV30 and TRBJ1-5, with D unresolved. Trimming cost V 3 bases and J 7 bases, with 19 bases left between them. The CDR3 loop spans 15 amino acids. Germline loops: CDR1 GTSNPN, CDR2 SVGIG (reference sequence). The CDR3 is CAWRESTPSGQPQHF. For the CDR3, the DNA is TGTGCCTGGAGGGAGAGCACTCCCAGCGGGCAGCCCCAGCATTTT.

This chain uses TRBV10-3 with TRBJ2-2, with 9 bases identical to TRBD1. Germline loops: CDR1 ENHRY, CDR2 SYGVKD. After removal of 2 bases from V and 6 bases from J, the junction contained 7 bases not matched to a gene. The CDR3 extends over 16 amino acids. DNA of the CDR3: TGTGCCATCAGTGAGAGGACAGGGGCTGACGCCGGGGAGCTGTTTTTT. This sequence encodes CAISERTGADAGELFF.

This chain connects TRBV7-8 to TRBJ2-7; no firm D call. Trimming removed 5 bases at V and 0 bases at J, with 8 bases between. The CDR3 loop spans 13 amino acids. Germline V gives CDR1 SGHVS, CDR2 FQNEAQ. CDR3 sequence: CASSLSSSYEQYF. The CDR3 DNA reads TGTGCCAGCAGCCTATCGAGCTCCTACGAGCAGTACTTC.

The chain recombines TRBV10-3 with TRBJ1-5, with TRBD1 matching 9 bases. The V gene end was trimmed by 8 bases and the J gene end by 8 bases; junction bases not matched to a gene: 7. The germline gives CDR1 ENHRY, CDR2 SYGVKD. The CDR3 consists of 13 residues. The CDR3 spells CAIGTGGSEPQHF. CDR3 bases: TGTGCCATCGGAACAGGGGGCTCGGAGCCCCAGCATTTT.

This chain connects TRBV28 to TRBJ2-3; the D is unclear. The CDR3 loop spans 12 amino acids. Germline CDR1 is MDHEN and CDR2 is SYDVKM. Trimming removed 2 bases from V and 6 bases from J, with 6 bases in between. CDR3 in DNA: TGTGCCAGCAGTTTAGCGAAGGATACGCAGTATTTT. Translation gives CASSLAKDTQYF.

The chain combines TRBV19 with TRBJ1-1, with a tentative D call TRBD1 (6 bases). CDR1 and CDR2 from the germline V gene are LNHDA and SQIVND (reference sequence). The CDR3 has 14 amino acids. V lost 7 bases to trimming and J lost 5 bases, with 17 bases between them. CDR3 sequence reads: CASTGVAVRTEAFF. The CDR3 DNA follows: TGTGCCAGTACAGGGGTCGCAGTGAGAACTGAAGCTTTCTTT.

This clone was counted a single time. The CDR3 region is CASSPGSAYEQYF. CDR3 nucleotide sequence: TGTGCCAGCAGCCCAGGTTCGGCCTACGAGCAGTACTTC. The J gene is TRBJ2-7, the V gene TRBV27; D gene uncertain. Germline lookup yields CDR1 MNHEY and CDR2 SMNVEV (reference sequence). With 6 bases removed from V and 2 bases from J, the gap between germline ends came to 11 bases. This CDR3 is 13 amino acids long.

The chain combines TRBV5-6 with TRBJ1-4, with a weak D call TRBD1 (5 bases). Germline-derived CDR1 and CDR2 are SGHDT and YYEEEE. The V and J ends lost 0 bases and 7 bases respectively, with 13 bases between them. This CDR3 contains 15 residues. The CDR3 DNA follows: TGTGCCAGCAGCTTGGTGGGGGGAGTACGTGAAAAACTGTTTTTT. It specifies CASSLVGGVREKLFF.

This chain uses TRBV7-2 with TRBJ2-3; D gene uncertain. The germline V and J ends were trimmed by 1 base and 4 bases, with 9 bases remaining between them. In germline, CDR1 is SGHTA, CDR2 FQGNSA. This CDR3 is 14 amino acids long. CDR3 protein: CASSLGVGADTQYF. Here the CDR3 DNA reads TGTGCCAGCAGCTTAGGGGTAGGAGCAGATACGCAGTATTTT.

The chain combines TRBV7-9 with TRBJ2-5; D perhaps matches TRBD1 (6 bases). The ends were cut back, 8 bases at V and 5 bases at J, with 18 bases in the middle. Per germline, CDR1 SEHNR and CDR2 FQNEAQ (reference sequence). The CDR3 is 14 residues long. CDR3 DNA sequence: TGTGCCAGCGGTACAGGGTGGATGCGGGAGACCCAGTACTTC. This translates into CASGTGWMRETQYF.

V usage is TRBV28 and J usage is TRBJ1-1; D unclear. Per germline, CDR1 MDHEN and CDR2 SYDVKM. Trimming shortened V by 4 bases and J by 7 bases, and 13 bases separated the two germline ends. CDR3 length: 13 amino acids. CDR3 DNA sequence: TGTGCCAGCAGTTCCAATTCCCGGGGTGAAGCTTTCTTT. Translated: CASSSNSRGEAFF. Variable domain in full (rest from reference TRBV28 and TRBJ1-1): DVKVTQSSRYLVKRTGEKVFLECVQDMDHENMFWYRQDPGLGLRLIYFSYDVKMKEKGDIPEGYSVSREKKERFSLILESASTNQTSMYLCASSSNSRGEAFFGQGTRLTVV.